These T cell receptor beta chains were read from a single sample in a study of response to subunit inactivated influenza vaccine. TCRdb redid the calling of the RT-PCR reads with MiXCR, one entry per CDR3 protein. The sample gives about 480,000 distinct CDR3 sequences, 10% to 15% of which show up once; approximately 14% is in the top ten. The sequencing here drew on PBMCs from blood, taken about 6 weeks after vaccination. The receptors shown here come from a man aged 50 or older who received an inactivated influenza vaccine. CDR3s include the opening cysteine and the closing phenylalanine or tryptophan. D genes are given only for firm matches. Clone size is given for some rows only: seen once, a few or many times, or a class if the clone is expanded.

CDR3aa: CATSRDRTSGRVGQFF; CDR3nt: TGTGCCACCAGCAGAGATCGGACTAGCGGGAGGGTGGGGCAGTTCTTC; v_gene: TRBV15; abundance: NA; j_gene: TRBJ2-1; d_gene: TRBD2
CDR3aa: CASSWVGSRTDTQYF; CDR3nt: TGCGCCAGCAGCTGGGTTGGCAGTCGCACAGATACGCAGTATTTT; v_gene: TRBV5-1; abundance: many; j_gene: TRBJ2-3; d_gene: NA
CDR3aa: CSVEVDRTSYLDSKNIQYF; CDR3nt: TGCAGCGTTGAAGTAGACAGGACCTCGTACTTGGACTCCAAAAACATTCAGTACTTC; v_gene: TRBV29-1; abundance: NA; j_gene: TRBJ2-4; d_gene: NA
CDR3aa: CASSPSPNNEQFF; CDR3nt: TGTGCCAGCTCACCATCACCTAACAATGAGCAGTTCTTC; v_gene: TRBV18; abundance: few; j_gene: TRBJ2-1; d_gene: NA
CDR3aa: CSVEGTGRSYEQYF; CDR3nt: TGCAGCGTTGAAGGTACTGGGCGGTCCTACGAGCAGTACTTC; v_gene: TRBV29-1; abundance: NA; j_gene: TRBJ2-7; d_gene: NA
CDR3aa: CASSLFITGRGYEQYF; CDR3nt: TGTGCCAGCAGTTTATTTATAACAGGGAGGGGATACGAGCAGTACTTC; v_gene: TRBV28; abundance: NA; j_gene: TRBJ2-7; d_gene: NA
CDR3aa: CASSPGLAGGPYTGELFF; CDR3nt: TGCGCCAGCAGCCCCGGACTAGCGGGGGGTCCTTACACCGGGGAGCTGTTTTTT; v_gene: TRBV4-3; abundance: NA; j_gene: TRBJ2-2; d_gene: TRBD2
CDR3aa: CSGTSGYNEQFF; CDR3nt: TGCAGCGGGACTAGCGGCTACAATGAGCAGTTCTTC; v_gene: TRBV20-1; abundance: many; j_gene: TRBJ2-1; d_gene: TRBD2
CDR3aa: CASSFTGGADTQYF; CDR3nt: TGTGCCAGCAGCTTTACGGGGGGGGCAGATACGCAGTATTTT; v_gene: TRBV7-2; abundance: many; j_gene: TRBJ2-3; d_gene: TRBD2
CDR3aa: CASSPRDYQLQFF; CDR3nt: TGTGCCAGCTCACCCCGGGACTATCAGTTGCAGTTCTTC; v_gene: TRBV18; abundance: NA; j_gene: TRBJ2-1; d_gene: TRBD2
CDR3aa: CASSFRGEQFF; CDR3nt: TGTGCCAGCAGTTTTCGCGGGGAGCAGTTCTTC; v_gene: TRBV12-3/TRBV12-4; abundance: many; j_gene: TRBJ2-1; d_gene: NA
CDR3aa: CASSHYTSNTEAFF; CDR3nt: TGTGCCAGCAGCCACTATACATCGAACACTGAAGCTTTCTTT; v_gene: TRBV6-1; abundance: NA; j_gene: TRBJ1-1; d_gene: NA
CDR3aa: CASSPTPPGSGGYTF; CDR3nt: TGTGCCAGCAGCCCTACCCCTCCGGGGTCCGGTGGCTACACCTTC; v_gene: TRBV12-3/TRBV12-4; abundance: NA; j_gene: TRBJ1-2; d_gene: NA
CDR3aa: CSVEDGGTITEAFF; CDR3nt: TGCAGCGTTGAGGACGGTGGAACGATCACTGAAGCTTTCTTT; v_gene: TRBV29-1; abundance: many; j_gene: TRBJ1-1; d_gene: NA
CDR3aa: CSARGGPWAYF; CDR3nt: TGCAGTGCTAGAGGGGGACCTTGGGCGTACTTC; v_gene: TRBV20-1; abundance: NA; j_gene: TRBJ2-4; d_gene: NA
CDR3aa: CASSLERIDTQYF; CDR3nt: TGTGCCAGCAGCTTAGAGCGTATAGATACGCAGTATTTT; v_gene: TRBV7-2; abundance: NA; j_gene: TRBJ2-3; d_gene: NA
CDR3aa: CASLPRGQGAKEQYF; CDR3nt: TGTGCCAGCCTGCCGAGAGGACAGGGGGCGAAAGAGCAGTACTTC; v_gene: TRBV28; abundance: few; j_gene: TRBJ2-7; d_gene: TRBD1
CDR3aa: CAISGWGQGRGYNEQFF; CDR3nt: TGTGCCATCAGTGGGTGGGGACAGGGCCGAGGTTACAATGAGCAGTTCTTC; v_gene: TRBV10-3; abundance: NA; j_gene: TRBJ2-1; d_gene: TRBD1
CDR3aa: CASSLGLGRRSNQPQHF; CDR3nt: TGTGCCAGCAGTTTAGGTTTAGGACGCCGGTCCAATCAGCCCCAGCATTTT; v_gene: TRBV28; abundance: NA; j_gene: TRBJ1-5; d_gene: NA
CDR3aa: CASSSAREQYF; CDR3nt: TGTGCCAGCAGCTCGGCCCGCGAGCAGTACTTC; v_gene: TRBV7-9; abundance: NA; j_gene: TRBJ2-7; d_gene: NA
CDR3aa: CASSLQNQPQHF; CDR3nt: TGTGCCAGCAGTCTACAGAATCAGCCCCAGCATTTT; v_gene: TRBV6-4; abundance: many; j_gene: TRBJ1-5; d_gene: NA
CDR3aa: CSAREGEGANTEAFF; CDR3nt: TGCAGTGCTAGAGAAGGGGAGGGGGCGAACACTGAAGCTTTCTTT; v_gene: TRBV20-1; abundance: NA; j_gene: TRBJ1-1; d_gene: TRBD1
CDR3aa: CASSAGQGRVTQYF; CDR3nt: TGTGCCAGCAGCGCGGGACAGGGGAGGGTGACCCAGTACTTC; v_gene: TRBV9; abundance: NA; j_gene: TRBJ2-5; d_gene: TRBD1
CDR3aa: CSASSGEGHGETQYF; CDR3nt: TGCAGTGCTAGTTCGGGGGAGGGCCATGGAGAGACCCAGTACTTC; v_gene: TRBV20-1; abundance: NA; j_gene: TRBJ2-5; d_gene: TRBD2
CDR3aa: CASSTTGLNTGELFF; CDR3nt: TGTGCCAGCAGCACCACGGGTCTGAACACCGGGGAGCTGTTTTTT; v_gene: TRBV5-6; abundance: NA; j_gene: TRBJ2-2; d_gene: NA
CDR3aa: CASRSSKGLLETQYF; CDR3nt: TGTGCCAGCAGGTCTTCGAAGGGTCTCCTAGAGACCCAGTACTTC; v_gene: TRBV7-9; abundance: NA; j_gene: TRBJ2-5; d_gene: NA
CDR3aa: CASNPYPSGANVLTF; CDR3nt: TGTGCCAGCAACCCCTACCCCTCTGGGGCCAACGTCCTGACTTTC; v_gene: TRBV11-1; abundance: few; j_gene: TRBJ2-6; d_gene: NA
CDR3aa: CASSLANQGGYYEQYF; CDR3nt: TGCGCCAGCAGCTTGGCCAACCAGGGAGGCTACTACGAGCAGTACTTC; v_gene: TRBV5-1; abundance: NA; j_gene: TRBJ2-7; d_gene: NA
CDR3aa: CASRPRTSGIEQFF; CDR3nt: TGTGCCAGCAGACCACGAACTAGCGGGATTGAGCAGTTCTTC; v_gene: TRBV6-2/TRBV6-3; abundance: NA; j_gene: TRBJ2-1; d_gene: TRBD2
CDR3aa: CASAGGSLNEQYF; CDR3nt: TGTGCCAGCGCGGGGGGATCCCTCAACGAGCAGTACTTC; v_gene: TRBV7-2; abundance: NA; j_gene: TRBJ2-7; d_gene: TRBD2